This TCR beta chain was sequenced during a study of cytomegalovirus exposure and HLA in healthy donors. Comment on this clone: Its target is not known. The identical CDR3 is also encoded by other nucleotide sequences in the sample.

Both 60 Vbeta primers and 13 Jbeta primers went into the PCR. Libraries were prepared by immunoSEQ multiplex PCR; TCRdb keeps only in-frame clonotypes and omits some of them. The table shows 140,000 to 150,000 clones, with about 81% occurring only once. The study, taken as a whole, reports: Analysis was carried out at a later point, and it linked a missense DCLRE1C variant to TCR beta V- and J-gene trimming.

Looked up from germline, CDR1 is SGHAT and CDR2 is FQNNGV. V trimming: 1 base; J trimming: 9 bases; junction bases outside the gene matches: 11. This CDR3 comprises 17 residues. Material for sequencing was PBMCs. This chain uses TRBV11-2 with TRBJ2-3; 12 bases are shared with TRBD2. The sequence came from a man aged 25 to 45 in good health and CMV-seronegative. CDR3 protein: CASSLVLAGGASHTQYF. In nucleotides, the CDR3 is TGTGCCAGCAGCTTAGTCCTAGCGGGGGGGGCAAGTCACACGCAGTATTTT. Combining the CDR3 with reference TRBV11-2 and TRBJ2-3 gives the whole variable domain EAGVAQSPRYKIIEKRQSVAFWCNPISGHATLYWYQQILGQGPKLLIQFQNNGVVDDSQLPKDRFSAERLKGVDSTLKIQPAKLEDSAVYLCASSLVLAGGASHTQYFGPGTRLTVL.